Listed here are 13 T cell receptor beta chains from one sample, sequenced in a study of cytomegalovirus exposure and HLA in healthy donors. Sequencing used immunoSEQ multiplex PCR; TCRdb keeps in-frame clones, though not all of them. The sample records about 360,000 clones, approximately 90% being singletons. The sequenced sample was PBMCs. These receptors were taken from a woman aged 18 to 35 in good health and CMV-seronegative.

The genes are TRBV7-9 and TRBJ1-2; TRBD1 matches at 10 bases. CDR3 size: 15 residues. V lost 5 bases and J lost 2; bases outside the gene matches: 5. Germline V gene data show CDR1 as SEHNR and CDR2 as FQNEAQ (reference sequence). Here the CDR3 reads CASSADRGPNYGYTF. As DNA, the CDR3 is TGTGCCAGCAGCGCAGACAGGGGGCCGAACTATGGCTACACCTTC.

In this sample, this clone turned up a few times. The chain recombines TRBV2 with TRBJ1-2; 7 nucleotides line up with TRBD1. Losses at the gene ends were 4 bases for V and 8 bases for J; bases not matched to a gene: 4. The CDR3 totals 12 residues. CDR1 is SNHLY and CDR2 is FYNNEI in the germline V gene. The CDR3 spells CASSAGQAGYTF. The CDR3 DNA reads TGTGCCAGCAGTGCCGGACAGGCGGGCTACACCTTC.

The chain combines TRBV7-3 with TRBJ2-6; 10 bases align to TRBD2. Germline assignment: CDR1 SGHTA and CDR2 FQGTGA. This CDR3 contains 15 residues. V shed 6 bases and J 3 bases; nucleotides not matched to a gene: 2. In DNA form, the CDR3 reads TGTGCCAGCAGACCTAGCGGGAGTGGGGCCAACGTCCTGACTTTC. Translation: CASRPSGSGANVLTF.

The chain couples TRBV5-1 to TRBJ1-2, with 8 bases that match TRBD1. Germline V gives CDR1 SGHRS, CDR2 YFSETQ. The CDR3 covers 16 residues. V shed 0 bases and J 1 base; nucleotides not matched to a gene: 5. CDR3 sequence reads: CASSLEAGGFNYGYTF. In DNA, the CDR3 is TGCGCCAGCAGCTTGGAGGCAGGGGGCTTTAACTATGGCTACACCTTC. The full variable domain, with the rest looked up from reference TRBV5-1 and TRBJ1-2, is KAGVTQTPRYLIKTRGQQVTLSCSPISGHRSVSWYQQTPGQGLQFLFEYFSETQRNKGNFPGRFSGRQFSNSRSEMNVSTLELGDSALYLCASSLEAGGFNYGYTFGSGTRLTVV.

V and J are TRBV6-5 and TRBJ2-3; D is possibly TRBD1 (7 bases). Germline loops: CDR1 MNHEY, CDR2 SVGAGI. The germline V and J ends were trimmed by 6 bases and 0 bases, with 10 bases remaining between them. The CDR3 totals 14 residues. CDR3 in DNA: TGTGCCAGCAGCCAGGGGGGTAGCACAGATACGCAGTATTTT. This translates into CASSQGGSTDTQYF.

The chain employs TRBV7-2 and TRBJ2-3; TRBD1 agrees at 9 bases. The CDR3 sequence is 14 residues long. Germline-derived CDR1 and CDR2 are SGHTA and FQGNSA. J lost 6 bases, V lost 5 bases, and 6 bases had no gene match. The DNA for the CDR3 is TGTGCCAGCAGCGGGGGACAGGGTATTGATACGCAGTATTTT. Translation gives CASSGGQGIDTQYF.

The count of this clone is one. The chain is built from TRBV19 and TRBJ2-3; D unresolved. In germline, CDR1 is LNHDA, CDR2 SQIVND (reference sequence). Trimming took off 8 bases at V and 2 bases at J, with 20 bases between the two ends. This CDR3 has 16 residues. CDR3 sequence (DNA): TGTGCCAGTCAACTCGGCCCAAGGAGCGCCACAGATACGCAGTATTTT. Residues: CASQLGPRSATDTQYF. Full variable domain (remainder filled in from reference TRBV19 and TRBJ2-3): DGGITQSPKYLFRKEGQNVTLSCEQNLNHDAMYWYRQDPGQGLRLIYYSQIVNDFQKGDIAEGYSVSREKKESFPLTVTSAQKNPTAFYLCASQLGPRSATDTQYFGPGTRLTVL.

This chain links TRBV6-5 with TRBJ2-4; 9 bases align to TRBD2. The germline V gene has CDR1 MNHEY and CDR2 SVGAGI. This CDR3 has 14 residues. With V trimmed by 7 bases and J by 3 bases, 4 bases remained unmatched. CDR3 loop: CASMAGGRKNIQYF. CDR3 coding DNA: TGTGCCAGCATGGCGGGGGGGCGCAAAAACATTCAGTACTTC.

This rearrangement joins TRBV15 to TRBJ2-7; TRBD1 aligns across 7 bases. The germline V gene has CDR1 LNHNV and CDR2 YYDKDF (reference sequence). This CDR3 is 13 amino acids long. With V trimmed by 4 bases and J by 2 bases, 2 bases remained unmatched. The CDR3 coding sequence is TGTGCCACCAGCAAACAGGGGCCCTACGAGCAGTACTTC. This sequence encodes CATSKQGPYEQYF.

The chain couples TRBV6-1 to TRBJ1-5; 7 nucleotides agree with TRBD1. Germline assignment: CDR1 MNHNS and CDR2 SASEGT. V shed 7 bases and J 6 bases; nucleotides not matched to a gene: 12. There are 15 residues in the CDR3. In DNA, the CDR3 is TGTGCCAGCATATCCCGGGACAGCCTTCTTCAGCCCCAGCATTTT. The encoded protein is CASISRDSLLQPQHF.

The V call is TRBV6-5, the J call TRBJ1-1; unclear D gene. The germline CDR1 and CDR2 sequences are MNHEY and SVGAGI. Trimming pared 6 bases from V and 0 bases from J, leaving 14 bases between. The CDR3 spans 15 residues. CDR3 sequence (DNA): TGTGCCAGCAGCTATGCAGACACCTTGAACACTGAAGCTTTCTTT. Translating gives CASSYADTLNTEAFF.

Comment on this clone: The sample carries other DNA sequences with the same CDR3. The rearrangement links TRBV4-1 to TRBJ2-7; the D is unclear. V was cut by 4 bases and J by 0 bases, with 7 bases left in between. CDR1 MGHRA and CDR2 YSYEKL come from the germline V gene. The length of the CDR3 is 13 residues. The CDR3 protein is CASSRGSSYEQYF. CDR3 DNA: TGCGCCAGCAGCCGCGGTAGCTCCTACGAGCAGTACTTC.

The V and J genes are TRBV5-4 and TRBJ2-1; tentative D call: TRBD2 (6 bases). In germline, CDR1 is SGHNT, CDR2 YYREEE (reference sequence). The CDR3 is 14 residues long. Trimming took off 0 bases at V and 6 bases at J, with 10 bases between the two ends. The CDR3 coding sequence is TGTGCCAGCAGCTTGGGCCCGGAGGGCAATGAGCAGTTCTTC. It encodes CASSLGPEGNEQFF.